The 6 T cell receptor beta chains reported below all come from one sample, sequenced in a study of cytomegalovirus exposure and HLA in healthy donors. PCR was performed using 60 Vbeta and 13 Jbeta primers. Produced via immunoSEQ multiplex PCR; TCRdb's table is partial and in-frame only. This sample carries approximately 210,000 clones, around 82% of them seen once, and the ten largest clones take around 1.9%. Sequenced material: PBMCs. The receptors were gathered from a man aged 18 to 30 in good health and CMV-seronegative.

In regard to this clone: A junction end diverges from the germline sequence, so it may reflect a read error. The chain combines TRBV6-1 with TRBJ2-7; 7 bases line up with TRBD1. CDR3 length: 14 amino acids. Germline V gene data show CDR1 as MNHNS and CDR2 as SASEGT. CDR3 in DNA: TGTGCCATCAGTGACCCCCGGGACAGCTACGAGCAGTACTTC. Encoded protein: CAISDPRDSYEQYF.

The V gene is TRBV4-3, the J gene TRBJ1-6; D unresolved. Trimming pared 4 bases from V and 0 bases from J, leaving 13 bases between. The CDR3 runs to 17 residues. From germline, CDR1 is LGHNA and CDR2 YSLEER. The DNA of the CDR3 is TGCGCCAGCAGCCGGCGGGAGGGTAGCTCCTATAATTCACCCCTCCACTTT. This encodes CASSRREGSSYNSPLHF.

This rearrangement joins TRBV4-2 to TRBJ1-2; perhaps TRBD1 as D (6 bases). CDR1 and CDR2 (germline): LGHNA, YNFKEQ. This CDR3 region has 14 residues. The ends were cut back, 1 base at V and 8 bases at J, with 14 bases in the middle. The chain's CDR3 is CASSQATGTLGYTF. The DNA of the CDR3 is TGTGCCAGCAGCCAAGCCACCGGGACATTAGGCTACACCTTC.

In the case of this clone: At one boundary the junction diverges from the germline segment, which might be a read error. The rearrangement uses TRBV7-7 and TRBJ2-5, with a weak D call TRBD1 (6 bases). Germline V lookup: CDR1 SSHAT, CDR2 FNYEAQ (reference sequence). The CDR3 length is 15 residues. The CDR3 here is CASSLGGRQAETQYF. The CDR3 region has the DNA TGTGCTAGCAGCTTAGGAGGCCGACAGGCCGAGACCCAGTACTTC.

The V call is TRBV6-4, the J call TRBJ2-2, with 12 positions matching TRBD2. The V segment lost 6 bases and the J segment 4 bases; nucleotides outside the gene matches: 3. This CDR3 comprises 15 residues. The germline gives CDR1 MRHNA, CDR2 SNTAGT. The chain's CDR3 is CASSRLAGATGELFF. CDR3 sequence (DNA): TGTGCCAGCAGCCGACTAGCGGGAGCCACCGGGGAGCTGTTTTTT.

The J gene is TRBJ1-4, the V gene TRBV19; a possible D gene is TRBD1 (6 bases). The ends were cut back, 6 bases at V and 8 bases at J, with 19 bases in the middle. CDR3 length: 15 residues. Germline CDR1 is LNHDA and CDR2 is SQIVND (reference sequence). CDR3 sequence reads: CASRGPGSQGEKLFF. The CDR3 DNA follows: TGTGCCAGTAGAGGACCAGGGTCCCAGGGGGAAAAACTGTTTTTT.